A selection of T cell receptor beta chains follows, all from one sample in a study of cytomegalovirus exposure and HLA in healthy donors. The data were produced by immunoSEQ multiplex PCR, yet TCRdb's version contains in-frame clones alone and is incomplete. Among some 320,000 clones, about 90% were seen once, and the ten largest hold over 1%. The material sequenced was PBMCs. Receptors were obtained from a woman in her twenties or thirties in good health and CMV-seropositive. CDR3s include the opening cysteine and the closing phenylalanine or tryptophan. D genes are given only for firm matches. For some rows the clone size is stated as once, few or many, or as a class when expanded; others skip it.

NA TRBJ2-1 NA TRBV28 CASSPTFYNEQFF TGTGCCAGCAGCCCGACATTTTACAATGAGCAGTTCTTC
NA TRBJ2-7 NA TRBV28 CASFPADGYYEQYF TGTGCCAGCTTCCCCGCCGATGGCTACTACGAGCAGTACTTC
NA TRBJ2-2 NA TRBV28 CASSPTGLNTGELFF TGTGCCAGCAGCCCTACAGGGCTAAACACCGGGGAGCTGTTTTTT
NA TRBJ2-3 NA TRBV30 CAWNGDLGDTQYF TGTGCCTGGAACGGGGACCTGGGAGATACGCAGTATTTT
NA TRBJ2-7 NA TRBV14 CASSPFRGSEQYF TGTGCCAGCAGCCCGTTCCGGGGCAGCGAGCAGTACTTC
NA TRBJ1-5 TRBD1 TRBV7-8 CASSLLGQVNNQPQHF TGTGCCAGCAGCTTACTTGGACAGGTAAACAATCAGCCCCAGCATTTT
NA TRBJ2-7 NA TRBV18 CASSPRIEPYEQYF TGTGCCAGCTCACCGCGCATCGAGCCCTACGAGCAGTACTTC
NA TRBJ1-1 NA TRBV29-1 CSVGPGHKNTEAFF TGCAGCGTTGGTCCGGGACATAAGAACACTGAAGCTTTCTTT
NA TRBJ1-1 NA TRBV29-1 CSVSFELAEAFF TGCAGCGTTTCCTTTGAGTTGGCTGAAGCTTTCTTT
few TRBJ2-1 NA TRBV5-1 CASGTAGYNEQFF TGCGCCAGCGGGACAGCGGGCTACAATGAGCAGTTCTTC
NA TRBJ1-1 NA TRBV6-5 CASSYSPGNEAFF TGTGCCAGCAGTTACTCGCCGGGGAATGAAGCTTTCTTT
NA TRBJ1-5 TRBD1 TRBV7-2 CASSLGGQVLSNQPQHF TGTGCCAGCAGCTTAGGTGGACAGGTCCTTAGCAATCAGCCCCAGCATTTT
NA TRBJ2-7 NA TRBV2 CASSRPLAGAYEQYF TGTGCCAGCAGTAGGCCCCTGGCTGGGGCCTACGAGCAGTACTTC
NA TRBJ1-1 NA TRBV28 CASSLLSWNTEAFF TGTGCCAGCAGTTTATTATCGTGGAACACTGAAGCTTTCTTT
NA TRBJ1-1 NA TRBV27 CASSSWGLQGNRFF TGTGCCAGCAGTAGTTGGGGACTTCAGGGAAATCGTTTCTTT
NA TRBJ1-6 NA TRBV5-8 CASSRGDTDNSPLHF TGTGCCAGCAGCCGAGGGGACACCGATAATTCACCCCTCCACTTT
few TRBJ1-1 NA TRBV30 CAWENKVMNTEAFF TGTGCCTGGGAGAACAAGGTCATGAACACTGAAGCTTTCTTT
NA TRBJ1-2 NA TRBV7-8 CASSLPSTGANYGYTF TGTGCCAGCAGCTTACCCTCAACGGGCGCCAACTATGGCTACACCTTC
NA TRBJ2-7 NA TRBV27 CASSLTSGSKEQYF TGTGCCAGCAGTTTAACTTCAGGGTCTAAGGAGCAGTACTTC
NA TRBJ1-3 TRBD1 TRBV27 CASSLQGLSGNTIYF TGTGCCAGCAGCCTACAGGGGCTCTCTGGAAACACCATATATTTT
NA TRBJ1-5 NA TRBV6-5 CASSYEASTRPQHF TGTGCCAGCAGTTACGAGGCCTCCACTCGGCCCCAGCATTTT
NA TRBJ1-1 TRBD1 TRBV30 CALDRGGTEAFF TGTGCCTTAGACAGGGGAGGGACTGAAGCTTTCTTT
NA TRBJ2-5 NA TRBV5-1 CASSLMVDQETQYF TGCGCCAGCAGCTTGATGGTAGATCAAGAGACCCAGTACTTC
NA TRBJ2-7 TRBD1 TRBV28 CASSYPDRDEQYF TGTGCCAGCAGTTACCCGGACAGGGACGAGCAGTACTTC
NA TRBJ1-1 NA TRBV27 CASSPRGRNTEAFF TGTGCCAGCAGTCCTCGGGGCCGTAACACTGAAGCTTTCTTT
NA TRBJ2-3 NA TRBV5-1 CASSLAGFAWDTQYF TGCGCCAGCAGCTTGGCCGGGTTCGCATGGGATACGCAGTATTTT
NA TRBJ1-5 TRBD1 TRBV6-5 CASSPQGGGNQPQHF TGTGCCAGCAGTCCCCAGGGGGGAGGCAATCAGCCCCAGCATTTT
NA TRBJ2-1 NA TRBV15 CATSRDRGSSYNEQFF TGTGCCACCAGCAGAGATCGCGGTTCCTCCTACAATGAGCAGTTCTTC
once TRBJ1-2 TRBD1 TRBV28 CASSLLLPGQGGYGYTF TGTGCCAGCAGTCTTCTACTCCCGGGACAGGGAGGCTATGGCTACACCTTC
NA TRBJ2-3 NA TRBV1 CTSSQDQGFCTDTQYF TGCACCAGCAGCCAAGATCAGGGTTTTTGCACAGATACGCAGTATTTT
NA TRBJ2-7 NA TRBV7-6 CASSPQGSEQYF TGTGCCAGCAGCCCCCAGGGGAGCGAGCAGTACTTC
NA TRBJ2-7 TRBD1 TRBV5-1 CASRTGGLYEQYF TGCGCCAGCAGAACAGGGGGACTCTACGAGCAGTACTTC
NA TRBJ2-3 NA TRBV13 CASSLAGPSTDTQYF TGTGCCAGCAGCTTAGCGGGACCTAGCACAGATACGCAGTATTTT
NA TRBJ2-2 NA TRBV2 CASSSENLNTGELFF TGTGCCAGCAGCTCAGAGAACCTGAACACCGGGGAGCTGTTTTTT
NA TRBJ2-2 TRBD2 TRBV29-1 CSVKREGNTGELFF TGCAGCGTTAAGCGGGAAGGGAACACCGGGGAGCTGTTTTTT
NA TRBJ1-2 NA TRBV27 CASSRGQFYGYTF TGTGCCAGCAGTCGCGGACAGTTCTATGGCTACACCTTC
NA TRBJ2-7 TRBD1 TRBV7-9 CASSDRTGRYEQYF TGTGCCAGCAGCGATCGGACAGGGAGGTACGAGCAGTACTTC
NA TRBJ2-1 NA TRBV30 CAGLRRTNNEQFF TGTGCCGGTCTACGGAGGACCAACAATGAGCAGTTCTTC
NA TRBJ2-5 TRBD2 TRBV5-6 CASSLAGGQETQYF TGTGCCAGCAGCTTGGCGGGGGGGCAAGAGACCCAGTACTTC
NA TRBJ2-7 NA TRBV29-1 CSVGAGVYEQYF TGCAGCGTGGGGGCGGGGGTCTACGAGCAGTACTTC
NA TRBJ2-1 NA TRBV27 CASSSLTSNEQFF TGTGCCAGCAGTTCGCTGACTAGCAATGAGCAGTTCTTC
once TRBJ2-3 NA TRBV9 CASSVAYGGLTDTQYF TGTGCCAGCAGCGTAGCCTACGGGGGCCTCACAGATACGCAGTATTTT
NA TRBJ1-2 TRBD1 TRBV18 CASSPRQGADGYTF TGTGCCAGCTCACCACGACAGGGGGCAGATGGCTACACCTTC
NA TRBJ1-1 NA TRBV5-1 CASSLTGNTEAFF TGCGCCAGCAGCCTAACAGGGAACACTGAAGCTTTCTTT